This T cell receptor (beta chain) was recovered during a study of siplizumab effects on memory and regulatory T cells. V lost 4 bases, J lost 3 bases, and 9 bases lay in between. This CDR3 contains 13 residues. CDR1 is MGHRA and CDR2 is YSYEKL in the germline V gene. The repertoire was sequenced with immunoSEQ multiplex PCR; TCRdb's copy has only in-frame clones and lacks some. The sample carries roughly 64,000 clones, nearly 98% recorded once. The chain recombines TRBV4-1 with TRBJ1-1; D not certain. This sequence originates from a human donor in good health. The sample taken for sequencing was naive CD8+ T cells sorted from blood. CDR3 sequence: CASSPQIHTEAFF. CDR3 DNA: TGCGCCAGCAGCCCTCAGATTCACACTGAAGCTTTCTTT.